This T cell receptor (beta chain) was identified in a study of cytomegalovirus exposure and HLA in healthy donors. Across the whole study: An early release of data contained approximately 80 million unique TCRs, which came from HLA-typed donors. Findings and limits, study-wide: TCR beta sequences reportedly predicted most subjects' HLA-A and HLA-B alleles accurately.

Germline CDR1 is SQVTM and CDR2 is ANQGSEA. This CDR3 is 14 amino acids long. Trimming cost V 5 bases and J 8 bases; bases outside gene matches: 10. This clone was picked up a small number of times. Antigen unknown. PCR involved 60 Vbeta and 13 Jbeta primers. Measured with immunoSEQ multiplex PCR; TCRdb has only the in-frame clones, and not every one. The sample lists around 140,000 clones; over 70% were seen once. Material for sequencing was PBMCs. This TCR was sampled from a woman aged 18 to 35 in good health and CMV-seronegative. V usage is TRBV29-1 and J usage is TRBJ2-1, with TRBD1 identical over 9 bases. DNA for the CDR3: TGCAGCGTTCGCCCGGGACAGGGTTCGGATGAGCAGTTCTTC. The encoded protein is CSVRPGQGSDEQFF.